The rows below give T cell receptor beta chains drawn from one sample of a study of cytomegalovirus exposure and HLA in healthy donors. Clones were read by immunoSEQ multiplex PCR, and TCRdb kept only the in-frame ones, dropping some. The clone table shows tens of thousands of clones, with the ten largest holding roughly an eighth. Specimen: PBMCs. These receptors all stem from a woman aged 25 to 39 in good health and CMV-seropositive. Each CDR3 is given with its conserved first and last residue. The D gene is left open where the match is weak. Clone size is shown for a subset of rows, as once, few, many or a class of expanded clone.

d_call: .
clone_size: .
v_call: TRBV29-1
j_call: TRBJ2-1
cdr3_nt: TGCAGCGTTGAAGATCAACTAGTAGTGGTGAATGAGCAGTTCTTC
cdr3_aa: CSVEDQLVVVNEQFF

d_call: TRBD1
clone_size: .
v_call: TRBV30
j_call: TRBJ1-3
cdr3_nt: TGTGCCTGGAATACAGGGGATTCTGGAAACACCATATATTTT
cdr3_aa: CAWNTGDSGNTIYF

d_call: TRBD2
clone_size: .
v_call: TRBV30
j_call: TRBJ2-1
cdr3_nt: TGTGCCTGGAGTGGGACTAGCCCCTACAATGAGCAGTTCTTC
cdr3_aa: CAWSGTSPYNEQFF

d_call: .
clone_size: .
v_call: TRBV5-1
j_call: TRBJ1-4
cdr3_nt: TGCGCCAGCAGCTTGACAGGTCTTAATGAAAAACTGTTTTTT
cdr3_aa: CASSLTGLNEKLFF

d_call: .
clone_size: .
v_call: TRBV7-5
j_call: TRBJ1-2
cdr3_nt: TGTGCCAGAAGCTTAGAGGGGGGGCATGGCTACACCTTC
cdr3_aa: CARSLEGGHGYTF

d_call: .
clone_size: .
v_call: TRBV19
j_call: TRBJ2-5
cdr3_nt: TGTGCCACCGCGCCCGGGCGGGGGCCCAACCAAGAGACCCAGTACTTC
cdr3_aa: CATAPGRGPNQETQYF

d_call: .
clone_size: .
v_call: TRBV27
j_call: TRBJ1-4
cdr3_nt: TGTGCCAGCAGTTTATCGGCGAGGGCGGGTAATGAAAAACTGTTTTTT
cdr3_aa: CASSLSARAGNEKLFF

d_call: .
clone_size: medium-sized
v_call: TRBV6-4
j_call: TRBJ2-6
cdr3_nt: TGTGCCAGCAGTGCAGGCGAACCTGGGGCCAACGTCCTGACTTTC
cdr3_aa: CASSAGEPGANVLTF

d_call: TRBD1
clone_size: .
v_call: TRBV10-3
j_call: TRBJ1-6
cdr3_nt: TGTGCCAGAGACAGGGGCTACTATAATTCACCCCTCCACTTT
cdr3_aa: CARDRGYYNSPLHF

d_call: TRBD1
clone_size: .
v_call: TRBV5-1
j_call: TRBJ1-2
cdr3_nt: TGCGCCAGCAGCCCCGGGGACAGGGCGTTCTATGGCTACACCTTC
cdr3_aa: CASSPGDRAFYGYTF

d_call: TRBD1
clone_size: .
v_call: TRBV6-1
j_call: TRBJ2-7
cdr3_nt: TGTGCCAGCAGGGAGACAGGGGCCTCCTACGAGCAGTACTTC
cdr3_aa: CASRETGASYEQYF

d_call: TRBD2
clone_size: .
v_call: TRBV19
j_call: TRBJ2-7
cdr3_nt: TGTGCCAGTAGTTCTAGCGGGAGGGCCTACGAGCAGTACTTC
cdr3_aa: CASSSSGRAYEQYF

d_call: .
clone_size: .
v_call: TRBV11-2
j_call: TRBJ1-6
cdr3_nt: TGTGCCAGCAGCTTAATGGCAGGGATGCTCTCACCCCTCCACTTT
cdr3_aa: CASSLMAGMLSPLHF

d_call: TRBD1
clone_size: .
v_call: TRBV6-5
j_call: TRBJ2-1
cdr3_nt: TGTGCCAGCAGTCAACCGGGACAGGACTACAATGAGCAGTTCTTC
cdr3_aa: CASSQPGQDYNEQFF

d_call: .
clone_size: .
v_call: TRBV7-9
j_call: TRBJ2-2
cdr3_nt: TGTGCCAGCAACCTAGAGGGCAGAAACACCGGGGAGCTGTTTTTT
cdr3_aa: CASNLEGRNTGELFF

d_call: .
clone_size: .
v_call: TRBV2
j_call: TRBJ1-4
cdr3_nt: TGTGCCAGCAGTATCCAACAGGGATCTCATGAAAAACTGTTTTTT
cdr3_aa: CASSIQQGSHEKLFF

d_call: TRBD1
clone_size: .
v_call: TRBV30
j_call: TRBJ2-2
cdr3_nt: TGTGCCTTGGGACAGGGAACGACCGGGGAGCTGTTTTTT
cdr3_aa: CALGQGTTGELFF

d_call: TRBD2
clone_size: .
v_call: TRBV7-9
j_call: TRBJ2-7
cdr3_nt: TGTGCCAGCAGCTCCAACGCGGGGGATCTACCCCTCTACGAGCAGTACTTC
cdr3_aa: CASSSNAGDLPLYEQYF

d_call: .
clone_size: .
v_call: TRBV4-1
j_call: TRBJ2-7
cdr3_nt: TGCGCCAGCAGCCCTATAGGGCCGGGACTGAACTACGAGCAGTACTTC
cdr3_aa: CASSPIGPGLNYEQYF

d_call: TRBD1
clone_size: .
v_call: TRBV29-1
j_call: TRBJ1-2
cdr3_nt: TGCAGCGTTGAAGAAGGGACAGGGAGTATATTCTATGGCTACACCTTC
cdr3_aa: CSVEEGTGSIFYGYTF

d_call: TRBD1
clone_size: .
v_call: TRBV27
j_call: TRBJ1-1
cdr3_nt: TGTGCCAGCAGTCGGGACAGGGGAACTGAAGCTTTCTTT
cdr3_aa: CASSRDRGTEAFF

d_call: TRBD1
clone_size: .
v_call: TRBV4-1
j_call: TRBJ2-2
cdr3_nt: TGCGCCAGCAGCCAAGGGTGGGACAGGGGGCGATGGACCGGGGAGCTGTTTTTT
cdr3_aa: CASSQGWDRGRWTGELFF

d_call: .
clone_size: .
v_call: TRBV27
j_call: TRBJ2-2
cdr3_nt: TGTGCCAGCAGTTTAGGAGCTAGCACCGGGGAGCTGTTTTTT
cdr3_aa: CASSLGASTGELFF

d_call: .
clone_size: .
v_call: TRBV19
j_call: TRBJ1-2
cdr3_nt: TGTGCCAGTAGTATTACAGGGAAAAGGATCAGCTACACCTTC
cdr3_aa: CASSITGKRISYTF

d_call: .
clone_size: .
v_call: TRBV19
j_call: TRBJ1-4
cdr3_nt: TGTGCCAGTAGTAGGTCAGGGGAGTATGAAAAACTGTTTTTT
cdr3_aa: CASSRSGEYEKLFF

d_call: TRBD2
clone_size: .
v_call: TRBV4-2
j_call: TRBJ2-1
cdr3_nt: TGTGCCAGCAGCCAAGAGGCTAGCGGGGGGGCGATTAGAAATGAGCAGTTCTTC
cdr3_aa: CASSQEASGGAIRNEQFF

d_call: TRBD2
clone_size: .
v_call: TRBV18
j_call: TRBJ2-7
cdr3_nt: TGTGCCAGCCCCCAGTCCCGGATTGGGACTAGCGACTACGAGCAGTACTTC
cdr3_aa: CASPQSRIGTSDYEQYF